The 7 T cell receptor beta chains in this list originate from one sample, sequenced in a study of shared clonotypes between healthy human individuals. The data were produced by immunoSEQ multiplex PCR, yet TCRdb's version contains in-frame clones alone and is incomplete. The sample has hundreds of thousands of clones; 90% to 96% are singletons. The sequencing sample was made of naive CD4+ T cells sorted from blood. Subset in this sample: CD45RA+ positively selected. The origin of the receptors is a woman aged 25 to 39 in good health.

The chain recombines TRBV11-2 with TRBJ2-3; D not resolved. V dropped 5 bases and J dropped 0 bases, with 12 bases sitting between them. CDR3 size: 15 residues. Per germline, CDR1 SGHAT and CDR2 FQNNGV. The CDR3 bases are TGTGCCAGCAGCCTGACCTTACCTAGCACAGATACGCAGTATTTT. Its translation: CASSLTLPSTDTQYF.

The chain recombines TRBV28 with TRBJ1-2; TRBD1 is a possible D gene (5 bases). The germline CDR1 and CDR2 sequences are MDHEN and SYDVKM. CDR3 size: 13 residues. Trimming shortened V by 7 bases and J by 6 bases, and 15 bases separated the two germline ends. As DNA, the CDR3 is TGTGCCAGCATCCCGGGACGGGGGGATGGCTACACCTTC. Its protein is CASIPGRGDGYTF.

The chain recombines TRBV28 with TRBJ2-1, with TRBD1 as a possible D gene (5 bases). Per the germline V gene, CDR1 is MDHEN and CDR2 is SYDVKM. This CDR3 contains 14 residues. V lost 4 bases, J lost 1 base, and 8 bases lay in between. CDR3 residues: CASSSRVSYNEQFF. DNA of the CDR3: TGTGCCAGCAGTTCCAGGGTTTCCTACAATGAGCAGTTCTTC.

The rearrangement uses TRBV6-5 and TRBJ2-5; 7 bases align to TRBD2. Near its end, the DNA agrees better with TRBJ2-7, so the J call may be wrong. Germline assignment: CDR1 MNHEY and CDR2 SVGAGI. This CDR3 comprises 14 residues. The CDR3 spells CASSLAASSYEQYF. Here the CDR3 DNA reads TGTGCCAGCTCTCTAGCGGCCAGCTCCTACGAGCAGTACTTC.

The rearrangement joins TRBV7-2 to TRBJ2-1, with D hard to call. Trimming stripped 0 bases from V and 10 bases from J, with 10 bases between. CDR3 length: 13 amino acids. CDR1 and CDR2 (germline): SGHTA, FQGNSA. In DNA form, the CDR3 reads TGTGCCAGCAGCTTAGCGCGGCCCGTGGAGCAGTTCTTC. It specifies CASSLARPVEQFF.

CDR3 sequence (DNA): TGTGCCAGCAGGGTCCGGTCAGCCCCTGGGTACTTC. Translation: CASRVRSAPGYF. The chain carries TRBV2 and TRBJ2-7; D ambiguous. The CDR3 consists of 12 residues. Trimming removed 6 bases from V and 12 bases from J, with 18 bases in between. Germline CDR1 and CDR2: SNHLY and FYNNEI.

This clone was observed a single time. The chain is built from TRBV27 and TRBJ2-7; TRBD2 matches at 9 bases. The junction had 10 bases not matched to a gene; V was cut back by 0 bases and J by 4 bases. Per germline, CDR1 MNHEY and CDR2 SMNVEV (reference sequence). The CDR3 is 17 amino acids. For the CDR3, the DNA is TGTGCCAGCAGTTTATCGTTGCGGGAGGGCTTCCCTTACGAGCAGTACTTC. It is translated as CASSLSLREGFPYEQYF.